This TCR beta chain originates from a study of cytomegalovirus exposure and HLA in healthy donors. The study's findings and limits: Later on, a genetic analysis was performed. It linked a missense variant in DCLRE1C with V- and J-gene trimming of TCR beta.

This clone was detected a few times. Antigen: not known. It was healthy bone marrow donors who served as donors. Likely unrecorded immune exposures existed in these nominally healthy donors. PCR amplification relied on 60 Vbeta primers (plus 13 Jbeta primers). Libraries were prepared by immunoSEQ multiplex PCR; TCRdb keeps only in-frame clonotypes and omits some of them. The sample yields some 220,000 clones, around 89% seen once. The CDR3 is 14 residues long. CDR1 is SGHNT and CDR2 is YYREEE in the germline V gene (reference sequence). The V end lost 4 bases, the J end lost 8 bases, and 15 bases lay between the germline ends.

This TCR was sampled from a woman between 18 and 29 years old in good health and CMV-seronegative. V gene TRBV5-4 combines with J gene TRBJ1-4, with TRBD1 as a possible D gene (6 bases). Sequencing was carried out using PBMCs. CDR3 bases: TGTGCCAGCAGCCCACGAGGGGGTGGAGAAAAACTGTTTTTT. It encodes CASSPRGGGEKLFF.